One and the same sample provided the 9 T cell receptor beta chains below, sequenced in a study of T cell responses to AZD1222 COVID-19 vaccine. Libraries were prepared by immunoSEQ multiplex PCR; TCRdb keeps only in-frame clonotypes and omits some of them. This table has roughly 120,000 clones, roughly 90% appearing once. This material consisted of peripheral blood, taken on day 0 of AZD1222 vaccination. Receptor source: an adult in good health.

This chain connects TRBV9 to TRBJ1-1; D is undetermined. This CDR3 has 14 residues. V was cut by 0 bases and J by 8 bases, with 14 bases left in between. Germline lookup yields CDR1 SGDLS and CDR2 YYNGEE. This chain's CDR3 is CASSVGSLPTEAFF. Written as DNA, the CDR3 is TGTGCCAGCAGCGTAGGGTCCCTACCCACGGAAGCTTTCTTT.

This chain joins TRBV19 and TRBJ1-1, with 9 bases that match TRBD1. CDR3 length: 14 residues. The germline V gene encodes CDR1 LNHDA and CDR2 SQIVND (reference sequence). V was pared by 6 bases and J by 5 bases, with 7 bases of the junction left unmatched. In DNA, the CDR3 is TGTGCCAGTAGGCGACCGGGACAGGGAACTGAAGCTTTCTTT. This translates into CASRRPGQGTEAFF.

With respect to this clone: The same CDR3 can be traced to other DNA sequences in this sample. This chain connects TRBV2 to TRBJ1-1; D possibly corresponds to TRBD1 (5 bases). The length of the CDR3 is 14 residues. Germline V lookup: CDR1 SNHLY, CDR2 FYNNEI. Between the trimmed V and J ends, which lost 3 bases and 1 base, there was a span of 9 bases. In DNA form, the CDR3 reads TGTGCCAGCAGTGACCAGGGACCGAACACTGAAGCTTTCTTT. Amino acid sequence: CASSDQGPNTEAFF. Variable domain in full (rest from reference TRBV2 and TRBJ1-1): EPEVTQTPSHQVTQMGQEVILRCVPISNHLYFYWYRQILGQKVEFLVSFYNNEISEKSEIFDDQFSVERPDGSNFTLKIRSTKLEDSAMYFCASSDQGPNTEAFFGQGTRLTVV.

The chain is built from TRBV19 and TRBJ1-5, with D possibly being TRBD1 (5 bases). This CDR3 spans 15 amino acids. Germline loops: CDR1 LNHDA, CDR2 SQIVND (reference sequence). V was trimmed by 3 bases and J by 3 bases, leaving 12 bases between them. The CDR3 spells CASSIDGGSNQPQHF. DNA of the CDR3: TGTGCCAGTAGTATTGATGGGGGTTCCAATCAGCCCCAGCATTTT.

The chain employs TRBV4-1 and TRBJ1-4; 7 bases align to TRBD1. This CDR3 has 15 residues. After removal of 5 bases from V and 8 bases from J, the junction contained 11 bases not matched to a gene. The germline gives CDR1 MGHRA, CDR2 YSYEKL. The CDR3 DNA follows: TGCGCCAGCAGCTACTGGGACAGCACTGGGGAAAAACTGTTTTTT. Translating gives CASSYWDSTGEKLFF.

The chain is built from TRBV6-5 and TRBJ1-5, with 10 bases aligning to TRBD1. V was pared by 6 bases and J by 9 bases, with 8 bases of the junction left unmatched. This CDR3 contains 14 residues. The germline gives CDR1 MNHEY, CDR2 SVGAGI. CDR3: CASRAGTGVWPQHF. CDR3 nucleotides: TGTGCCAGCAGAGCCGGGACAGGGGTCTGGCCCCAGCATTTT.

In its sample, this clone was seen once. The gene calls are TRBV9 and TRBJ1-5; 7 bases align to TRBD1. The junction had 2 bases not matched to a gene; V was cut back by 0 bases and J by 2 bases. Germline V gene data show CDR1 as SGDLS and CDR2 as YYNGEE. There are 15 residues in the CDR3. The CDR3 region is CASSVGQGGNQPQHF. The CDR3 DNA reads as TGTGCCAGCAGCGTAGGTCAGGGGGGCAATCAGCCCCAGCATTTT.

The chain has TRBV7-9 and TRBJ1-2; D is ambiguous. The V end was cut by 11 bases, the J end by 3 bases, with 13 bases between. The CDR3 has 12 amino acids. Per the germline V gene, CDR1 is SEHNR and CDR2 is FQNEAQ (reference sequence). In DNA form, the CDR3 reads TGTGCCGGTTCCTCGGGTGACTATGGCTACACCTTC. It is translated as CAGSSGDYGYTF.

Only one count was recorded for this clone. This chain links TRBV5-4 with TRBJ2-7, with TRBD1 matching over 7 bases. This CDR3 comprises 14 residues. J gave up 0 bases and V 4 bases, and 4 bases lay outside the gene matches. CDR1 is SGHNT, CDR2 YYREEE, per germline (reference sequence). In DNA, the CDR3 is TGTGCCAGCAGCAGTAACAGGGGCTCCTACGAGCAGTACTTC. Its translation: CASSSNRGSYEQYF.